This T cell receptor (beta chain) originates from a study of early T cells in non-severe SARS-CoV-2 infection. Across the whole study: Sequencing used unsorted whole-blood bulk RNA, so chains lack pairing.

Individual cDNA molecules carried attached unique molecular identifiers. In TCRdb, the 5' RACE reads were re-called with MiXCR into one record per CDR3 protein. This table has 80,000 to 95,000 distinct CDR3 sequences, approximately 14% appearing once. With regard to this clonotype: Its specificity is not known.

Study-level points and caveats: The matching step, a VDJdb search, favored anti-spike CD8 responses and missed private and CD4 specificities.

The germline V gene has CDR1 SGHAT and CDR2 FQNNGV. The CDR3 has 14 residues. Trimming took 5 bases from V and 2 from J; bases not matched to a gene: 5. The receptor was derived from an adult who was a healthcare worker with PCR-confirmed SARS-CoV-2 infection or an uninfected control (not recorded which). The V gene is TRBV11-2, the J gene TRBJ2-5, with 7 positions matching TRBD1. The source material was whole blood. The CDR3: CASSPGTDQETQYF. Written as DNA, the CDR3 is TGTGCCAGCAGCCCTGGGACAGATCAAGAGACCCAGTACTTC.